This section outlines one T cell receptor beta chain sequence together with its context. Its antigen is not yet known. No base quality information exists; no much larger clone differs at one position. Libraries were constructed by the immunoSEQ multiplex PCR assay. A mixture of 60 forward primers for TCR Vbeta segments and 13 reverse primers for TCR Jbeta segments was used in the multiplex PCR. The CDR3 region of rearranged TCR beta genes was amplified from genomic DNA by a multiplex PCR assay. On the Illumina HiSeq System, the amplified TCR beta libraries were sequenced as 87-base-pair reads. Per the source publication's procedure: In a later analysis, 70 million to 95 million unique TCR beta chains were counted across the 650 to 700 repertoires, and some 10 million of these chains were shared by at least two donors. A nearest-neighbor algorithm error-corrected the raw reads and collapsed the reads into unique sequences, merging closely related sequences to remove PCR and sequencing errors. V, D and J gene segments were assigned by aligning CDR3 sequences to IMGT reference sequences. For a sequence to be retained, at least a six-nucleotide match to both a V gene segment and a J gene segment was required. A rearrangement counted as productive if the CDR3 had no stop codons and remained in frame with V and J, and every other rearrangement counted as non-productive. Following IMGT convention, CDR3 was defined as the stretch from the second conserved V-encoded cysteine up to the conserved J-encoded phenylalanine. The earlier analysis of fewer than 700 of the donors excluded sequences that lacked an unambiguous match to a single V gene segment. In an earlier analysis of 587 of the donors, a V segment was called functional when productive rearrangements were above 56.7%, and segregating when the standard deviation between donors exceeded 5%. To diagnose cytomegalovirus status from the catalog of TCR beta chain sequences, a statistical classification framework was built. A later analysis assigned V and J genes by comparing TCR nucleotide sequences with IMGT/GENE-DB human TR gene sequences. Using the TCRdist pipeline, a later analysis assigned CDR3 sequences along with most-parsimonious VDJ recombination scenarios. A later analysis defined each TCR beta chain by its CDR3 amino acid sequence plus V-gene family, and excluded reads lacking a unique V-gene family. As a way to deal with suspected cross-contamination and a sequencing artifact, a later analysis dropped approximately 590 nucleotide sequences that were highly shared and had low generation probability. For each public chain, a later analysis derived a clonal expansion index from normalized ranks of inferred template counts within each repertoire. In a later analysis, generation probabilities were computed with a VDJ recombination model fitted to out-of-frame rearrangements, and the resulting probabilities were checked against IGoR. In a later analysis, hypergeometric tests were used to score TCR-TCR, TCR-HLA and TCR-CMV co-occurrence, with a repertoire-size bias correction applied to TCR pairs. To estimate false discovery rates, a later analysis permuted the HLA or CMV assignments 20 times. In a later analysis, co-occurring TCRs were grouped using DBSCAN, with TCRdist sequence similarity added in when clustering inside HLA-allele-positive subsets. Co-occurrence clustering excluded repertoires with fewer than 30,000 or more than 120,000 public chains, plus five with anomalous nucleotide sharing. TCRdb took over this immuneACCESS table, retaining in-frame rearrangements with V and J assigned. Such tables are incomplete; in checked studies, under half of the missing clones stem from an unresolved V gene, and the remainder is unexplained. V and J calls and clone size are as listed in that table; D and trimming were resolved from the DNA. The sample profile shows about 120,000 clones; more than 60% of them were found once. The ten largest account for about 9.1% of the sample.

The CDR3, from cysteine to phenylalanine, totals 13 residues. Only the CDR3 portion is preserved as DNA: 39 bases, with reading frame beginning at the first base. The germline V gene (reference sequence) gives CDR1 as SSHAT and CDR2 as FNYEAQ. V is clipped by 1 base and J by 4 bases, and the sequence between their germline boundaries is 4 bases long. The cohort consisted of approximately 670 healthy bone marrow donors. Cohort members were all nominally healthy when sampled, although unrecorded immune exposures were likely present. The donor tested CMV seropositive, placing the donor among the 290 or so seropositive members of the cohort. A peripheral blood sample was provided by each donor, and peripheral blood mononuclear cells were used for TCR beta sequencing. Genomic DNA was extracted from the blood cell samples with the Qiagen DNeasy Blood Extraction Kit. This entry is derived from a study of cytomegalovirus exposure and HLA in healthy donors (dated by TCRdb to about 2017). Some background on the complete study: An earlier analysis of approximately 640 of the donors reported about 250 Gb of sequence data and around 110 million unique TCR beta sequences from 150 million to 200 million T cells. An early release that covered about 600 HLA-typed donors contained approximately 300 gigabases of sequencing data and approximately 85 million unique TCR sequences. Of the approximately 400 genotyped donors, approximately 80% were placed in the genetic ancestry cluster associated with self-reported Caucasian donors. The study aimed to test whether signatures of past pathogen exposure could be identified by cataloging public T cell receptors. The study used immunosequencing to profile the T cell repertoires of several hundred subjects and linked those repertoires to cytomegalovirus serostatus. Along with the roughly 670-subject first cohort, a separate validation cohort of roughly 110 different subjects was used. To predict cytomegalovirus infection status, the study brought together high-throughput TCR immunosequencing, statistical association of individual TCRs with disease status, and machine learning. In a later analysis, previously published TCR beta repertoires from fewer than 750 donors were re-analyzed and high-resolution HLA genotyping was added so that TCR occurrence patterns could be studied. The later analysis used no new phenotypic data to find candidate immune exposures, relying instead on TCR beta sequences and their occurrence across donors. In an earlier analysis of around 540 of the donors, high-throughput TCR beta sequencing was used to judge whether each TCR beta V gene segment behaved as functional or pseudogenic. Alongside the repertoire data, information on donor age, sex, ethnicity and CMV serostatus was compiled. Genome-wide SNP genotypes for about 55% of the roughly 670 donors were used in a later genetic analysis, which treated that subset as a discovery cohort. Every repertoire in the discovery cohort had been generated on one and the same sequencing platform. Class I and class II HLA loci were covered by the typing at four-digit resolution. Typing coverage varied by locus: roughly 629-640 donors for A, B, C, DRB1 and DQB1; approximately 520 for DQA1; approximately 570 for DPA1; roughly 450 for DPB1. Roughly five DR-DQ haplotypes were treated as single units for association and clustering because of strong linkage in the cohort. On average, roughly 200,000 unique TCR beta nucleotide sequences were sequenced per donor among 300 to 500 genotyped donors of the cohort, with roughly 19% of those sequences being non-productive.

Beyond this particular receptor, the publication reports: In a later analysis, most CMV-associated TCR beta chains were found to appear HLA-restricted, with HLA associations seemingly driven largely by CMV exposure. According to the authors, the approach could potentially be generalized to other disease states and immunological phenotypes. A later genetic analysis associated a missense DCLRE1C variant with V-gene and J-gene trimming of TCR beta chains, and an independent cohort replicated the association. In vitro tests confirmed that a few of the cytomegalovirus-associated TCR beta chains recognize cytomegalovirus antigens. In this cohort, only TCR beta chains were sequenced, and detectable features were limited by the absence of alpha or paired-chain data. Assigning TCR associations to individual alleles was difficult when HLA alleles, especially DR and DQ, strongly co-occurred. Most TCR sequences were seen in very few donors, while some public TCRs were found in many individuals. A cluster of highly shared sequence variants was judged likely to represent a technical artifact of the sequencing pipeline. In an earlier analysis of a few hundred of the donors, most TCR beta V segments were observed in productive rearrangements about 90% or about 30% of the time, broadly matching IMGT annotations. The presence/absence analyses assumed that sequencing depth was roughly uniform across donors, and that assumption may not be true. The classifier was reported to diagnose cytomegalovirus status with high specificity and sensitivity in both the original and validation cohorts. In a later analysis, several top co-occurrence clusters were reported to appear linked to parvovirus B19, influenza, CMV and Epstein-Barr virus. According to a later genetic analysis, donors in an Asian-associated ancestry cluster had fewer N-insertions in productive TCRs than the roughly 670-donor mean. Compared with equally common non-associated chains, HLA-associated TCR beta chains in a later analysis were more clonally expanded and had lower generation probabilities. Specific HLA alleles were associated with roughly 17,000 TCR beta sequences at a false discovery rate of 0.05 in a later analysis. A later analysis found that TCR association rates varied across HLA loci, with DRB1 alleles showing the most associated TCRs and HLA-C alleles the fewest. Correlated functional status among segregating V segments might be attributable to linkage disequilibrium, but an unknown experimental factor could not be ruled out. A further reported finding was that TCR beta sequences accurately predicted the HLA-A and HLA-B alleles for most subjects in the first cohort. Because some donors lacked HLA typing at each locus, the association tests relied only on the typed subset. Immune exposure information for the cohort was limited to CMV serostatus. The 87-base-pair reads could not distinguish some IMGT-functional V segments, including TRBV6-2 and TRBV6-3, so those segments were excluded. About 15 rarely observed V segments, including chromosome 9 orphons, were excluded from the earlier analysis of 550 to 700 of the donors because counts were too low. The study gave a list of 150 to 200 TCR beta chains associated with cytomegalovirus.

Material for sequencing was PBMCs. The rearrangement combines TRBV7-7 with TRBJ2-2, with no reliable assignment of the D segment. The sequence came from a man aged 35-49 years in good health and CMV-seropositive. CDR3 reads: CASSLDSTGELFF. In nucleotide form, the sequence is TGTGCCAGCAGCTTAGACAGCACCGGGGAGCTGTTTTTT.